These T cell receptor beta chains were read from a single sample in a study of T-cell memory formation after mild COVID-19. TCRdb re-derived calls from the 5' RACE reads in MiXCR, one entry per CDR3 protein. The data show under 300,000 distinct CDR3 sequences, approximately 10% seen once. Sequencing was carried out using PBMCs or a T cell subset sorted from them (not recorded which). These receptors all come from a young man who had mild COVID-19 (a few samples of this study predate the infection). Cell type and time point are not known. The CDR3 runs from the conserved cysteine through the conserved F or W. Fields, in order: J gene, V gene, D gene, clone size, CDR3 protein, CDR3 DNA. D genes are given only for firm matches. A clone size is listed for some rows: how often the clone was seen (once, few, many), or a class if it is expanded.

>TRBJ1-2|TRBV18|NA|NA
CASSSLVAGADYGYTF
TGTGCCAGCTCATCCCTTGTTGCCGGCGCAGACTATGGCTACACCTTC
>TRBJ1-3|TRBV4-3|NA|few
CASSPNGGPSGNTIYF
TGCGCCAGCAGCCCAAATGGGGGACCCTCTGGAAACACCATATATTTT
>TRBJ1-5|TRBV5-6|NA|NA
CASSPGVYKPQHF
TGTGCCAGCAGCCCAGGGGTTTACAAGCCCCAGCATTTT
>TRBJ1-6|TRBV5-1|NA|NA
CASSLVGAANSPLHF
TGCGCCAGCAGCTTGGTGGGGGCCGCGAATTCACCCCTCCACTTT
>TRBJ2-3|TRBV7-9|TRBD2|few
CASSLAPRLAGGPRSLVDTQYF
TGTGCCAGCAGCTTAGCCCCGAGACTAGCGGGGGGGCCAAGGAGTCTTGTGGATACGCAGTATTTT
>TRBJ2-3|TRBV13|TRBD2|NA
CASSPRGALGGDTQYF
TGTGCCAGCAGCCCGCGGGGGGCCCTGGGTGGAGATACGCAGTATTTT
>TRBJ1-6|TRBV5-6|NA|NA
CASSPISLPWGSPLHF
TGTGCCAGCAGCCCCATCAGCCTACCGTGGGGATCACCCCTCCACTTT
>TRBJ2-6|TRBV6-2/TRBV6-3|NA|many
CASSFRGSGANVLTF
TGTGCCAGCAGTTTCCGGGGCTCAGGGGCCAACGTCCTGACTTTC
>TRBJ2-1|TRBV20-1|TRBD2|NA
CSASAAGGLYNEQFF
TGCAGTGCTAGTGCAGCGGGGGGGCTATACAATGAGCAGTTCTTC
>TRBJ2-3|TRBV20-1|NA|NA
CSARGWTSTDTQYF
TGCAGTGCTAGAGGTTGGACTAGCACAGATACGCAGTATTTT
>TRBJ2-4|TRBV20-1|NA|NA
CSARDWAGAIQYF
TGCAGTGCTAGAGATTGGGCAGGGGCGATTCAGTACTTC
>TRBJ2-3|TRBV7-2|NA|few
CASSFGTSYTDTQYF
TGTGCCAGCAGCTTTGGGACCAGCTACACAGATACGCAGTATTTT
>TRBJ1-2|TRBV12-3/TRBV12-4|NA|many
CASSAVNYGYTF
TGTGCCAGCAGCGCGGTAAACTATGGCTACACCTTC
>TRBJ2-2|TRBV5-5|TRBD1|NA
CASSLGQGAGTGELFF
TGTGCCAGCAGCTTGGGACAGGGGGCTGGCACCGGGGAGCTGTTTTTT
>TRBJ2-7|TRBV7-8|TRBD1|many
CASSWTGRNEQYF
TGTGCCAGCAGCTGGACAGGGAGGAACGAGCAGTACTTC
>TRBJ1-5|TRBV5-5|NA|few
CASSLVGGNQPQHF
TGTGCCAGCAGCTTGGTCGGGGGCAATCAGCCCCAGCATTTT
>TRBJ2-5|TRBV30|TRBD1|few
CAWQDRAWYKETQYF
TGTGCCTGGCAGGACAGGGCATGGTATAAAGAGACCCAGTACTTC
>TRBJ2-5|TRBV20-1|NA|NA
CSASLRRGQETQYF
TGCAGTGCTAGTCTGAGGCGGGGGCAGGAGACCCAGTACTTC
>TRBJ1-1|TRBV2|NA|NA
CASTTQGAAGEAFF
TGTGCCAGCACCACCCAAGGGGCTGCGGGTGAAGCTTTCTTT
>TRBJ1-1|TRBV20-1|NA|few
CSAPRQLNTEAFF
TGCAGTGCCCCTAGGCAACTAAACACTGAAGCTTTCTTT
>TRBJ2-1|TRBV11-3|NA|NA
CASSLNFYNEQFF
TGTGCCAGCAGCTTAAATTTCTACAATGAGCAGTTCTTC
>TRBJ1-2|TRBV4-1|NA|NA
CASSQLPDAGGGYTF
TGCGCCAGCAGCCAACTCCCGGATGCGGGCGGCGGCTACACCTTC
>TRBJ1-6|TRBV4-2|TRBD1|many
CASSQEIQAGGSYNSPLHF
TGTGCCAGCAGCCAAGAAATTCAGGCAGGGGGCTCCTATAATTCACCCCTCCACTTT
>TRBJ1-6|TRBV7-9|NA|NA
CASTQGGNSPLHF
TGTGCCAGCACCCAAGGCGGTAATTCACCCCTCCACTTT
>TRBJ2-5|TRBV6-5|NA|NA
CASTKNPGQETQYF
TGTGCCAGCACCAAAAACCCGGGGCAAGAGACCCAGTACTTC
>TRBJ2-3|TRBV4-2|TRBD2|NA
CASSPGLAGGSGTDTQYF
TGTGCCAGCAGCCCCGGACTAGCGGGGGGGAGTGGCACAGATACGCAGTATTTT
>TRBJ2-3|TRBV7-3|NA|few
CASSPRGPADTQYF
TGTGCCAGCAGCCCCCGGGGGCCGGCAGATACGCAGTATTTT
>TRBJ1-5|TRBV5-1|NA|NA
CASSLEPGTERNF
TGCGCCAGCAGCTTGGAGCCAGGCACGGAAAGGAATTTT
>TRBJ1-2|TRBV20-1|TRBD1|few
CSGPQGANGYTF
TGCAGTGGGCCGCAGGGGGCAAATGGCTACACCTTC
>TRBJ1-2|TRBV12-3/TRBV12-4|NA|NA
CASSRGPGGYTF
TGTGCCAGCAGCCGCGGACCTGGAGGATACACCTTC
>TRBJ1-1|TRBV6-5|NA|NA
CASSPGDWEAFF
TGTGCCAGCAGTCCCGGGGACTGGGAAGCTTTCTTT
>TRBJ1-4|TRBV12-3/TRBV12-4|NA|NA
CASSLDGMVGLFF
TGTGCCAGCAGTTTGGATGGTATGGTAGGGCTGTTTTTT
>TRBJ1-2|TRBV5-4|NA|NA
CASSLYPGNYGYTF
TGTGCCAGCAGCTTATATCCAGGGAACTATGGCTACACCTTC
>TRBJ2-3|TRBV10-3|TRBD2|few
CAISDSGGDVDTQYF
TGTGCCATCAGTGATAGCGGGGGGGACGTAGATACGCAGTATTTT
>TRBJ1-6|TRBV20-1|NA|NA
CSARPGTPDNSPLHF
TGCAGTGCTAGACCTGGGACGCCGGATAATTCACCCCTCCACTTT
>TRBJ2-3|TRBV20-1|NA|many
CSASPLADTQYF
TGCAGTGCTAGTCCCCTAGCAGATACGCAGTATTTT
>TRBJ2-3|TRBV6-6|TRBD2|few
CASSPSGGVVPDTQYF
TGTGCCAGCAGTCCTAGCGGGGGGGTAGTTCCAGATACGCAGTATTTT
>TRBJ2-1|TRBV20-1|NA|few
CSASRRGMYNEQFF
TGCAGTGCTTCTCGGCGCGGGATGTACAATGAGCAGTTCTTC
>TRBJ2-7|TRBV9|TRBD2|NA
CASSVDVSGGSVNYEQYF
TGTGCCAGCAGCGTAGATGTTAGCGGGGGTTCTGTCAACTACGAGCAGTACTTC
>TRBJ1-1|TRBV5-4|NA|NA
CASSLDRDHMNTEAFF
TGTGCCAGCAGCCTGGACCGGGACCACATGAACACTGAAGCTTTCTTT
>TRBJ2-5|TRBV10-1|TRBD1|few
CASSESQGAWETQYF
TGCGCCAGCAGTGAGTCCCAGGGGGCATGGGAGACCCAGTACTTC
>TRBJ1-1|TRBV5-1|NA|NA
CASSSDRMGAFF
TGCGCCAGCAGCTCCGACCGGATGGGAGCTTTCTTT
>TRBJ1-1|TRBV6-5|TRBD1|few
CASSYSEGAPEAFF
TGTGCCAGCAGTTACTCCGAGGGGGCACCTGAAGCTTTCTTT
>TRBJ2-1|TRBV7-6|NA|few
CASSLAEAGSSYNEQFF
TGTGCCAGCAGCTTAGCGGAGGCGGGGAGCTCCTACAATGAGCAGTTCTTC